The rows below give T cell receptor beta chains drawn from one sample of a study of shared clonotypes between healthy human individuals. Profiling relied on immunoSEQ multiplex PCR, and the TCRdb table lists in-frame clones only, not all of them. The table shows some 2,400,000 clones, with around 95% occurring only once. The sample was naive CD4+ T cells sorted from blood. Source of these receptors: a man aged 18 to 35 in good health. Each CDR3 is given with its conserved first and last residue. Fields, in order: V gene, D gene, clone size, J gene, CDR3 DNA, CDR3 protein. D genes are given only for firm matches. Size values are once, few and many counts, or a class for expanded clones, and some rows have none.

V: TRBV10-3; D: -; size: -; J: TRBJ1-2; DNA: TGTGCCACCACCTCCCAGGGGCGAGGTGGCTACACCTTC; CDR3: CATTSQGRGGYTF
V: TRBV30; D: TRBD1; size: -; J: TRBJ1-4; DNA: TGTGCCTGGAGCGGGACAGGATATGAAAAACTGTTTTTT; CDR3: CAWSGTGYEKLFF
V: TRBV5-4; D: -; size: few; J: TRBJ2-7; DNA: TGTGCCAGCAGCTTTGGCAGCTCCTACGAGCAGTACTTC; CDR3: CASSFGSSYEQYF
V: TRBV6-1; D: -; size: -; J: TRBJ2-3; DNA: TGTGCCAGCAGTGAAGCTCCGAGTAGCACAGATACGCAGTATTTT; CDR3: CASSEAPSSTDTQYF
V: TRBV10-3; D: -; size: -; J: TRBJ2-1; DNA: TGTGCCATCAGACCGGGAGTGGTTGGCAATGAGCAGTTCTTC; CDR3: CAIRPGVVGNEQFF
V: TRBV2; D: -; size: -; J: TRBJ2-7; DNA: TGTGCCAGCACTTACGGGACTCCCCAAACCTATTACGAGCAGTACTTC; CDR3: CASTYGTPQTYYEQYF
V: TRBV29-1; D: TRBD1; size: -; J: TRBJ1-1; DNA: TGCAGCGTTGATTCTTGGGGGACAGGGAAAGCTTTCTTT; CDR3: CSVDSWGTGKAFF
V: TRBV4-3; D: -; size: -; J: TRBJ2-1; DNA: TGCGCCAGCAGCCTTGGGACCCAGAGGGGTAATGAGCAGTTCTTC; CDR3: CASSLGTQRGNEQFF
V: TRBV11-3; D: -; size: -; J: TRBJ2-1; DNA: TGTGCCAGCAGCTTATCCAGATCCAATGAGCAGTTCTTC; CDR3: CASSLSRSNEQFF
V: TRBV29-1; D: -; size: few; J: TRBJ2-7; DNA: TGCAGCGTTCGATCTGGATCCTACGAGCAGTACTTC; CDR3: CSVRSGSYEQYF
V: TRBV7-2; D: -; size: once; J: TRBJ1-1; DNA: TGTGCCACCCAATTGAATTTGAACACTGAAGCTTTCTTT; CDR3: CATQLNLNTEAFF
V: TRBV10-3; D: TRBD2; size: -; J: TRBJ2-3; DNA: TGTGCCATCAGTCATGGACTAGCGCCTAGCACAGATACGCAGTATTTT; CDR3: CAISHGLAPSTDTQYF
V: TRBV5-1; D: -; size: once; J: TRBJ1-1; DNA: TGCGCCAGCAGCTTGGCCTTGCAACAGGGGAACACTGAAGCTTTCTTT; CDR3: CASSLALQQGNTEAFF
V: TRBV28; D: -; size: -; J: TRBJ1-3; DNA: TGTGCCAGCAGTTTAATAGGACGTAGCGATTACTCTGGAAACACCATATATTTT; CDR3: CASSLIGRSDYSGNTIYF
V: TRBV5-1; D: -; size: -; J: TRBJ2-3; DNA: TGCGCCAGCAGTGTGGGGGGCACAGATACGCAGTATTTT; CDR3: CASSVGGTDTQYF
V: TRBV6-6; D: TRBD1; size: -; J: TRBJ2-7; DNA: TGTGCCAGCAACCAGGGGGTCTCCTACGAGCAGTACTTC; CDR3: CASNQGVSYEQYF
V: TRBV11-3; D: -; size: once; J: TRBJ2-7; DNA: TGTGCCAGCAGCTTAGACCCCGGGGATGAGCAGTACTTC; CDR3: CASSLDPGDEQYF
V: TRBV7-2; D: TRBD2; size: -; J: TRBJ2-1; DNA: TGTGCCAGCAGCTCCACCGGGACTAGTCGCCATGAGCAGTTCTTC; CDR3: CASSSTGTSRHEQFF
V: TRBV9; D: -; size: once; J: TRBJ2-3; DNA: TGTGCCAGCAGCCGTGCTAGCACAGATACGCAGTATTTT; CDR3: CASSRASTDTQYF
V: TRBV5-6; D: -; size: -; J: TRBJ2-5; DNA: TGTGCCAGCAGCTTGGTCGGATTTAATATCAGACCCCAAGAGACCCAGTACTTC; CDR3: CASSLVGFNIRPQETQYF
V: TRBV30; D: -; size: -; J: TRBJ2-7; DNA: TGTGCCTGGTCAGGAGGCTACGAGCAGTACTTC; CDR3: CAWSGGYEQYF
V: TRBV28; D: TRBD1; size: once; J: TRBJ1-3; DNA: TGTGCCAGCAGTTTACCCCTGACAGGGGGCCGAAACACCATATATTTT; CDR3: CASSLPLTGGRNTIYF
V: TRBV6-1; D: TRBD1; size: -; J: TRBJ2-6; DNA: TGTGCCAGCAGTGCGGCAGGGGGTTCTGGGGCCAACGTCCTGACTTTC; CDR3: CASSAAGGSGANVLTF
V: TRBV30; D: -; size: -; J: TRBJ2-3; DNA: TGTGCCTGGAGTAAGGGCAGGAGCACAGATACGCAGTATTTT; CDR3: CAWSKGRSTDTQYF
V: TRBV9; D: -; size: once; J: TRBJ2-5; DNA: TGTGCCAGCAGCCAAGACACGCTCGAGACCCAGTACTTC; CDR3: CASSQDTLETQYF
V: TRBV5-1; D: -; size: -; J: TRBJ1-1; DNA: TGCGCCAGCAGCCCGACAGGCACCATGAACACTGAAGCTTTCTTT; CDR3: CASSPTGTMNTEAFF
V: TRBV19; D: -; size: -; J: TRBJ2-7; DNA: TGTGCCAGTAGTTTAGAGGGCACCCATAACTCCTACGAGCAGTACTTC; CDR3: CASSLEGTHNSYEQYF
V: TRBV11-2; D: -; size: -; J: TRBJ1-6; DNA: TGTGCCAGCAGCTTAGTCTGGGGTGGTAATTCACCCCTCCACTTT; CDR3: CASSLVWGGNSPLHF
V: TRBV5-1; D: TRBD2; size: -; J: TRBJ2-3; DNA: TGCGCCAGCACCGGAACGGGGGGGGCCCAAGATACGCAGTATTTT; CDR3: CASTGTGGAQDTQYF
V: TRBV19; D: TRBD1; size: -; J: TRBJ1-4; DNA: TGTGCCAGTACCCGGACAGGGGAATCTAATGAAAAACTGTTTTTT; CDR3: CASTRTGESNEKLFF
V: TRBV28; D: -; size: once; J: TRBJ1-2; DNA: TGTGCCAGCAGTAACTACAGGGAAGGTAACTATGGCTACACCTTC; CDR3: CASSNYREGNYGYTF